The 21 T cell receptor beta chains below were found in one sample sequenced in a study of regulatory and conventional T cells in RAG deficiency. Data came from immunoSEQ multiplex PCR; TCRdb stores just in-frame clones and leaves some out. The table has around 6,000 clones, 80% to 95% seen once; the top ten hold 49%. Source material: CD8+ T cells sorted from blood. The origin of the receptors is a human donor with RAG deficiency presenting as severe combined immunodeficiency.

V gene TRBV5-6 combines with J gene TRBJ2-2; D unclear. This CDR3 has 12 amino acids. The V and J ends lost 6 bases and 3 bases respectively, with 6 bases between them. Germline V CDR1 and CDR2: SGHDT, YYEEEE. The CDR3 sequence is CASTVYTGELFF. The DNA for the CDR3 is TGTGCCAGCACCGTTTACACCGGGGAGCTGTTTTTT. Together with reference TRBV5-6 and TRBJ2-2, the CDR3 gives the full variable domain: DAGVTQSPTHLIKTRGQQVTLRCSPKSGHDTVSWYQQALGQGPQFIFQYYEEEERQRGNFPDRFSGHQFPNYSSELNVNALLLGDSALYLCASTVYTGELFFGEGSRLTVL.

The chain carries TRBV27 and TRBJ2-7, with TRBD1 as a possible D gene (5 bases). This CDR3 has 11 residues. Trimming stripped 2 bases from V and 6 bases from J, with 5 bases between. Germline-derived CDR1 and CDR2 are MNHEY and SMNVEV (reference sequence). This chain's CDR3 is CASSLGAEQYF. The CDR3 nucleotides are TGTGCCAGCAGTTTAGGGGCCGAGCAGTACTTC.

V gene TRBV2 combines with J gene TRBJ2-7; D possibly corresponds to TRBD2 (5 bases). V was cut by 7 bases and J by 0 bases, with 13 bases left in between. The CDR3 spans 14 residues. Germline CDR1 SNHLY, CDR2 FYNNEI. The CDR3 here is CASMTIINSYEQYF. CDR3 sequence (DNA): TGTGCCAGCATGACTATCATAAACTCCTACGAGCAGTACTTC.

This rearrangement joins TRBV27 to TRBJ2-3, with D unresolved. Germline V gives CDR1 MNHEY, CDR2 SMNVEV (reference sequence). V was shortened by 6 bases and J by 5 bases, with 9 bases between the two germline ends. This CDR3 spans 12 amino acids. The CDR3, as DNA: TGTGCCAGCAGCTCCGCGATAGATACGCAGTATTTT. Its translation: CASSSAIDTQYF.

Here the CDR3 reads CASSLNRGANTEAFF. CDR3 DNA sequence: TGCGCCAGCAGCTTGAACAGGGGGGCGAACACTGAAGCTTTCTTT. The rearrangement links TRBV5-1 to TRBJ1-1; TRBD1 matches at 8 bases. CDR3 length: 15 residues. The germline CDR1 and CDR2 sequences are SGHRS and YFSETQ. Trimming removed 1 base from V and 1 base from J; junction bases left unmatched: 3.

The rearrangement uses TRBV14 and TRBJ2-5; perhaps TRBD1 as D (5 bases). V lost 6 bases and J lost 4, with 24 bases in between. The CDR3 contains 17 residues. Germline CDR1 is SGHDN and CDR2 is FVKESK. The chain's CDR3 is CASRSEAGRSRGETQYF. The CDR3, as DNA: TGTGCCAGCAGGTCTGAGGCAGGGCGCTCAAGGGGAGAGACCCAGTACTTC.

The chain employs TRBV7-6 and TRBJ2-5; TRBD1 matches at 7 bases. The V gene's germline CDR1 is SGHVS and CDR2 FNYEAQ. CDR3 length equals 16 residues. With 5 bases clipped from V and 5 bases from J, the junction kept 14 bases outside the gene matches. The CDR3 sequence is CASSEVVDRVGETQYF. The DNA of the CDR3 is TGTGCCAGCAGCGAGGTGGTTGACAGGGTAGGGGAGACCCAGTACTTC.

The chain combines TRBV6-1 with TRBJ2-7; D uncertain. This CDR3 region has 10 residues. V was clipped by 7 bases and J by 3 bases, with 4 bases between them. The germline gives CDR1 MNHNS, CDR2 SASEGT. The CDR3 nucleotides are TGTGCCAGCACAAGCTACGAGCAGTACTTC. This gives the protein CASTSYEQYF.

The chain couples TRBV4-1 to TRBJ2-3; 8 bases are shared with TRBD1. In germline, CDR1 is MGHRA, CDR2 YSYEKL. CDR3 size: 17 residues. V shed 0 bases and J 6 bases; nucleotides not matched to a gene: 11. In DNA form, the CDR3 reads TGCGCCAGCAGCCAAGAAGCCGCTAGGACAGGGAGGGATACGCAGTATTTT. Protein: CASSQEAARTGRDTQYF.

V is TRBV19 and J is TRBJ2-5; D assignment may be TRBD1 or TRBD2 (5 bases each). CDR1 LNHDA and CDR2 SQIVND come from the germline V gene (reference sequence). The V end lost 6 bases, the J end lost 1 base, and 6 bases lay between the germline ends. The CDR3 covers 12 residues. In nucleotides, the CDR3 is TGTGCCAGTAGCGGGGCCCAAGAGACCCAGTACTTC. The encoded protein is CASSGAQETQYF.

CDR3 region: CASSPARELFF. CDR3 sequence (DNA): TGCGCCAGCAGCCCTGCGCGGGAGCTGTTTTTT. This chain connects TRBV5-1 to TRBJ2-2; D ambiguous. Trimming stripped 4 bases from V and 9 bases from J, with 7 bases between. The germline gives CDR1 SGHRS, CDR2 YFSETQ. This CDR3 has 11 residues.

The chain has TRBV9 and TRBJ2-7, with TRBD1 matching over 9 bases. The ends lost 4 bases at V and 3 bases at J; junction bases unmatched: 2. This CDR3 has 13 amino acids. Germline V gives CDR1 SGDLS, CDR2 YYNGEE. The CDR3 nucleotides read TGTGCCAGCAGCACGGGACAGGGCTACGAGCAGTACTTC. The encoded protein is CASSTGQGYEQYF.

This clone was seen more than once but under ten times. V is TRBV19 and J is TRBJ2-2; 9 bases agree with TRBD1. The V gene's germline CDR1 is LNHDA and CDR2 SQIVND (reference sequence). The CDR3 has 14 residues. The ends lost 9 bases at V and 2 bases at J; junction bases unmatched: 4. The CDR3 DNA reads TGTGCCAGCCGGACAGGGGTTAACACCGGGGAGCTGTTTTTT. Its protein is CASRTGVNTGELFF.

The J gene is TRBJ2-7, the V gene TRBV7-9; D is unresolved. Germline-derived CDR1 and CDR2 are SEHNR and FQNEAQ (reference sequence). The V and J ends lost 4 bases and 2 bases respectively, with 6 bases between them. The CDR3 runs 12 residues. CDR3 sequence (DNA): TGTGCCAGCAGCTATCGGACCTACGAGCAGTACTTC. Translated: CASSYRTYEQYF.

V usage is TRBV4-2 and J usage is TRBJ2-1; no clear D. The V end was cut by 3 bases, the J end by 8 bases, with 5 bases between. This CDR3 has 11 amino acids. Germline CDR1 and CDR2: LGHNA and YNFKEQ. The CDR3 protein is CASSQGYEQFF. The CDR3 DNA sequence: TGTGCCAGCAGCCAGGGATATGAGCAGTTCTTC.

The chain employs TRBV27 and TRBJ2-3; D unclear. Trimming removed 1 base at V and 1 base at J, with 3 bases between. Germline V gene data show CDR1 as MNHEY and CDR2 as SMNVEV (reference sequence). The CDR3 is made up of 13 amino acids. The chain's CDR3 is CASSLYGTDTQYF. The CDR3 coding sequence is TGTGCCAGCAGTTTATATGGCACAGATACGCAGTATTTT.

V gene TRBV15 combines with J gene TRBJ2-6; D gene unclear. Germline loops: CDR1 LNHNV, CDR2 YYDKDF (reference sequence). This CDR3 contains 14 residues. V was cut by 1 base and J by 2 bases, with 3 bases left in between. The CDR3 sequence: CATSRGAGANVLTF. The CDR3 region has the DNA TGTGCCACCAGCAGAGGGGCTGGGGCCAACGTCCTGACTTTC.

This clone occurred once. This chain joins TRBV14 and TRBJ2-6; perhaps TRBD1 as D (5 bases). Between the trimmed V and J ends, which lost 0 bases and 2 bases, there was a span of 8 bases. The CDR3 runs to 16 residues. Germline CDR1 is SGHDN and CDR2 is FVKESK. CDR3 loop: CASSQDREAGANVLTF. DNA for the CDR3: TGTGCCAGCAGCCAAGACAGGGAAGCTGGGGCCAACGTCCTGACTTTC.

V gene TRBV4-1 combines with J gene TRBJ2-6; unclear D gene. The CDR3 has 17 residues. The ends were cut back, 1 base at V and 0 bases at J, with 10 bases in the middle. Germline V gene lookup returns CDR1 MGHRA and CDR2 YSYEKL. The CDR3 is CASSQGWDSSGANVLTF. CDR3 bases: TGCGCCAGCAGCCAAGGCTGGGATTCCTCTGGGGCCAACGTCCTGACTTTC.

This sequence joins TRBV11-2 and TRBJ2-7; D unresolved. The V end lost 6 bases, the J end lost 4 bases, and 10 bases lay between the germline ends. CDR1 and CDR2 from the germline V gene are SGHAT and FQNNGV. The CDR3 has 12 amino acids. The CDR3 DNA follows: TGTGCCAGCAGTCCCCGTCCTTACGAGCAGTACTTC. Residues: CASSPRPYEQYF.

The chain has TRBV19 and TRBJ1-5; D call uncertain. Germline assignment: CDR1 LNHDA and CDR2 SQIVND (reference sequence). CDR3 length: 13 residues. Trimming took off 5 bases at V and 4 bases at J, with 9 bases between the two ends. The CDR3 bases are TGTGCCAGTAGTCAGGAGGGTAATCAGCCCCAGCATTTT. Amino acid sequence: CASSQEGNQPQHF. Full variable domain (outside the CDR3, taken from reference TRBV19 and TRBJ1-5): DGGITQSPKYLFRKEGQNVTLSCEQNLNHDAMYWYRQDPGQGLRLIYYSQIVNDFQKGDIAEGYSVSREKKESFPLTVTSAQKNPTAFYLCASSQEGNQPQHFGDGTRLSIL.